This paragraph reports one TCR beta chain. The germline gives CDR1 LNHDA, CDR2 SQIVND (reference sequence). Trimming took 2 bases from V and 3 from J, leaving 5 bases between them. The CDR3 loop spans 13 amino acids. 60 Vbeta and 13 Jbeta primers were used in PCR. Clones were read by immunoSEQ multiplex PCR, and TCRdb kept only the in-frame ones, dropping some. The sample includes about 200,000 clones. This entry belongs to a study of cytomegalovirus exposure and HLA in healthy donors. The receptor was isolated from a young man in good health and CMV-seronegative. This chain links TRBV19 with TRBJ1-3; D remains unclear. The sample comprised PBMCs. The CDR3 reads CASSIYFGNTIYF. CDR3 DNA sequence: TGTGCCAGTAGTATATACTTTGGAAACACCATATATTTT.